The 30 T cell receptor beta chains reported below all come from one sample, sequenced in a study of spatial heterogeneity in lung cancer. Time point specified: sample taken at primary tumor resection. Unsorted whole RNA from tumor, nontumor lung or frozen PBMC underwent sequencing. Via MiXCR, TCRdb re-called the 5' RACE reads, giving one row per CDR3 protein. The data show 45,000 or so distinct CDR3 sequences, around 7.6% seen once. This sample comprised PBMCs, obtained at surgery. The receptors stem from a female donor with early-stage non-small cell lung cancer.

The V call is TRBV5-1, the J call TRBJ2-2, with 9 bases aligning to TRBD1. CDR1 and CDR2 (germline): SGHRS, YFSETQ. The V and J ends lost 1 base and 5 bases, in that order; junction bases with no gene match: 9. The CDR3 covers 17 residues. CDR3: CASSLTGGRTRTGELFF. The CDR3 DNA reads TGCGCCAGCAGCTTGACAGGGGGCAGGACGAGGACCGGGGAGCTGTTTTTT.

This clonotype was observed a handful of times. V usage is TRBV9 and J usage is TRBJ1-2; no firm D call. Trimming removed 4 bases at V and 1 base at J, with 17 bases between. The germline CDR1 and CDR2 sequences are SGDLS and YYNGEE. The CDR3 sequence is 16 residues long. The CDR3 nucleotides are TGTGCCAGCAGCCCTCCAAACGGGGTTGATAACTATGGCTACACCTTC. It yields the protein CASSPPNGVDNYGYTF.

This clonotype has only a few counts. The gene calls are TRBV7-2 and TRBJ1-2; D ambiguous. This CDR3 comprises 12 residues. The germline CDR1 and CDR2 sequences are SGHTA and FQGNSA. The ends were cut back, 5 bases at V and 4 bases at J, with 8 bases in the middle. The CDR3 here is CASSPMGYGYTF. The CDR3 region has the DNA TGTGCCAGCAGCCCGATGGGCTATGGCTACACCTTC. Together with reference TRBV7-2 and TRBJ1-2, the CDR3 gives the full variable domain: GAGVSQSPSNKVTEKGKDVELRCDPISGHTALYWYRQSLGQGLEFLIYFQGNSAPDKSGLPSDRFSAERTGGSVSTLTIQRTQQEDSAVYLCASSPMGYGYTFGSGTRLTVV.

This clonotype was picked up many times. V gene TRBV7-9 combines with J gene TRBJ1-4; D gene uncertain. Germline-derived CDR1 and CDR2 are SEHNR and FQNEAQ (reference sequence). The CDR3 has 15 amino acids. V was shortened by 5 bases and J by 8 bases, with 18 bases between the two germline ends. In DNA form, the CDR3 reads TGTGCCAGCAGCCAGTTAGAGAACTTAGCGGAAAAACTGTTTTTT. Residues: CASSQLENLAEKLFF. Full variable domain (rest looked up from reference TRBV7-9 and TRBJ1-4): DTGVSQNPRHKITKRGQNVTFRCDPISEHNRLYWYRQTLGQGPEFLTYFQNEAQLEKSRLLSDRFSAERPKGSFSTLEIQRTEQGDSAMYLCASSQLENLAEKLFFGSGTQLSVL.

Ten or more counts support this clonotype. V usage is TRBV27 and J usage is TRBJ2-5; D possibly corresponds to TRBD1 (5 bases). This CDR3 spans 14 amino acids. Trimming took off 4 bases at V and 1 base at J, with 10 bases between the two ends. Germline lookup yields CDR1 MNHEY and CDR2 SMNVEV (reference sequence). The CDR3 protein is CASSSQDTQETQYF. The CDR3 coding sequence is TGTGCCAGCAGTTCGCAGGACACCCAAGAGACCCAGTACTTC.

The CDR3 DNA reads TGTGCCAGCAGTCGGCCTAGCGGCCGCACAGATACGCAGTATTTT. Protein sequence: CASSRPSGRTDTQYF. V is TRBV6-2 or TRBV6-3 and J is TRBJ2-3; 7 nucleotides agree with TRBD2. V gave up 5 bases and J gave up 1 base; unmatched junction bases: 6. Germline V CDR1 and CDR2: MNHEY, SVGEGT. The CDR3 sequence is 15 residues long.

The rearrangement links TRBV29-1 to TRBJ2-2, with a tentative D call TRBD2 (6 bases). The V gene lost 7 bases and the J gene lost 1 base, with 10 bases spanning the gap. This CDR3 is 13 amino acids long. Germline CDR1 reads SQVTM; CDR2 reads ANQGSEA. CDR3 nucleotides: TGCAGCGCCTGGAGGGGGAACACCGGGGAGCTGTTTTTT. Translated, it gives CSAWRGNTGELFF.

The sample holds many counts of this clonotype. The CDR3 loop is CAISGGDEQFF. In nucleotides, the CDR3 is TGTGCCATCAGTGGGGGGGATGAGCAGTTCTTC. The rearrangement uses TRBV10-3 and TRBJ2-1; D may be TRBD2 (6 bases). Trimming took 4 bases from V and 8 from J, leaving 6 bases between them. There are 11 residues in the CDR3. CDR1 ENHRY and CDR2 SYGVKD come from the germline V gene.

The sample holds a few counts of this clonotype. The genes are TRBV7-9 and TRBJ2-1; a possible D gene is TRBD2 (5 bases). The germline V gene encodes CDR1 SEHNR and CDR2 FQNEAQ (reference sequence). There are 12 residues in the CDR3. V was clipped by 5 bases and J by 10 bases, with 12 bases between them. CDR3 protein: CASSPASGEQFF. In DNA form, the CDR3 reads TGTGCCAGCAGCCCCGCGTCGGGGGAGCAGTTCTTC. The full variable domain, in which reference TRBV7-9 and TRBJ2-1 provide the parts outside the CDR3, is DTGVSQNPRHKITKRGQNVTFRCDPISEHNRLYWYRQTLGQGPEFLTYFQNEAQLEKSRLLSDRFSAERPKGSFSTLEIQRTEQGDSAMYLCASSPASGEQFFGPGTRLTVL.

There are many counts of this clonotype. The CDR3 nucleotides read TGTGCCAGCAGCCCCTCCCACCAGAATGGCTACACCTTC. Amino acid sequence: CASSPSHQNGYTF. V gene TRBV7-2 combines with J gene TRBJ1-2; D unclear. The CDR3 has 13 amino acids. Trimming cost V 5 bases and J 6 bases, with 13 bases left between them. The V gene's germline CDR1 is SGHTA and CDR2 FQGNSA.

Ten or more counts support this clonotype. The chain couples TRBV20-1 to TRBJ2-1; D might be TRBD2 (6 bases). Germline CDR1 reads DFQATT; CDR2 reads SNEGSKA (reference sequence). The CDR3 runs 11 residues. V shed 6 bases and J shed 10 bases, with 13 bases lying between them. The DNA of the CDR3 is TGCAGTGCCGGGACTCCCTCCGAGCAGTTCTTC. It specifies CSAGTPSEQFF.

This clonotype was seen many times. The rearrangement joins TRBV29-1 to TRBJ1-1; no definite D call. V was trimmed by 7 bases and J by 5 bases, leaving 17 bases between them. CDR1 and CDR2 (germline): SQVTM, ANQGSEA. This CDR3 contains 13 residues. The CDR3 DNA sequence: TGCAGCGCGCCAAACAAGGGTGGGACTGAAGCTTTCTTT. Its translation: CSAPNKGGTEAFF.

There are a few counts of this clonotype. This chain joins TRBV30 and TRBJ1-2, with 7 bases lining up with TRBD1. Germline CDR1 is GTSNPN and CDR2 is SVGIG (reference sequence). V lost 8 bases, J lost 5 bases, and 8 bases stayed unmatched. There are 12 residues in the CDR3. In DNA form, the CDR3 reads TGTGCCAGACGGACAGGCCCTTATGGCTACACCTTC. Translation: CARRTGPYGYTF.

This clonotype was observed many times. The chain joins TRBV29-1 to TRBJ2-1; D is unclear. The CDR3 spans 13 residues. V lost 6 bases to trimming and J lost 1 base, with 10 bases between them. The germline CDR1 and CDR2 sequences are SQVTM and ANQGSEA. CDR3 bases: TGCAGCGTAGTCCAAAGATCCTACAATGAGCAGTTCTTC. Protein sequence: CSVVQRSYNEQFF.

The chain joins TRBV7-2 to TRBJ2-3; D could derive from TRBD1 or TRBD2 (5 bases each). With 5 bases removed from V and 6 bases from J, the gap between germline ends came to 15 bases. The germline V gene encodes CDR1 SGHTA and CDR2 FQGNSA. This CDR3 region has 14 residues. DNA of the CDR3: TGTGCCAGCAGCCAGACGGGGCACGTGGATACGCAGTATTTT. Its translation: CASSQTGHVDTQYF.

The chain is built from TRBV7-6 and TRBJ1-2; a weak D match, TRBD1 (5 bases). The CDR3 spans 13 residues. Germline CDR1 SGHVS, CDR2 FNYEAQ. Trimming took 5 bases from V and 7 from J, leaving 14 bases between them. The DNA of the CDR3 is TGTGCCAGCAGCCCTACCACGGGGACTGGCTACACCTTC. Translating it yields CASSPTTGTGYTF.

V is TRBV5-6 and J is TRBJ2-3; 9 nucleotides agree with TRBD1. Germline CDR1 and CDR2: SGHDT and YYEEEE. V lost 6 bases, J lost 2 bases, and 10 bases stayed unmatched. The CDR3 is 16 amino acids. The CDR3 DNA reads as TGTGCCAGCAACTTTTTCCGGGACAGGGCCACAGATACGCAGTATTTT. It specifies CASNFFRDRATDTQYF.

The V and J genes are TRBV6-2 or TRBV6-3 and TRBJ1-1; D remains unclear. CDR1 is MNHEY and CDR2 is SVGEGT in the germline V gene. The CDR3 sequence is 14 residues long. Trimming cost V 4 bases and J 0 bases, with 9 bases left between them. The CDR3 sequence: CASSWVEMNTEAFF. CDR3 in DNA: TGTGCCAGCAGTTGGGTAGAGATGAACACTGAAGCTTTCTTT.

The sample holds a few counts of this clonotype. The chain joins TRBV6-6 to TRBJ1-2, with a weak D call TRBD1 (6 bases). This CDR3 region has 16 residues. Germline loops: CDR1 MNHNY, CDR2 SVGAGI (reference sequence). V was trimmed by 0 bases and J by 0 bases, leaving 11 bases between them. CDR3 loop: CASSYSRDTANYGYTF. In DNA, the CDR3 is TGTGCCAGCAGTTACTCGAGGGACACCGCTAACTATGGCTACACCTTC.

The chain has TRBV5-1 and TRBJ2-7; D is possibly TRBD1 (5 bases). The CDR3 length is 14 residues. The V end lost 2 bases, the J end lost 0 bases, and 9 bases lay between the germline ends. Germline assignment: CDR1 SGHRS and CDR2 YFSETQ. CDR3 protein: CASSLTTGSYEQYF. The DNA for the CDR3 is TGCGCCAGCAGCTTAACAACAGGCTCCTACGAGCAGTACTTC.

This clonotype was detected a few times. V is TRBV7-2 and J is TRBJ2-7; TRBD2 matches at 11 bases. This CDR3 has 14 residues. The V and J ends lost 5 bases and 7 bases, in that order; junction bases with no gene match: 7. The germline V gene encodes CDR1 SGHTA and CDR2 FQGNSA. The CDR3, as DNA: TGTGCCAGCAGCCCTAGCGGGGGGCGATTGGAGCAGTACTTC. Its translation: CASSPSGGRLEQYF.

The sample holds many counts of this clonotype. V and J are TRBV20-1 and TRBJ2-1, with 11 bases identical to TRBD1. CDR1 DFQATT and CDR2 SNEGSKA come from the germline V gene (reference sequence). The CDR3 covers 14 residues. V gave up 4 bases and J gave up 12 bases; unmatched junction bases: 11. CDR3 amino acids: CSAKPGQGVGGQFF. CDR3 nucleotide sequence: TGCAGTGCTAAACCGGGACAGGGGGTAGGTGGGCAGTTCTTC.

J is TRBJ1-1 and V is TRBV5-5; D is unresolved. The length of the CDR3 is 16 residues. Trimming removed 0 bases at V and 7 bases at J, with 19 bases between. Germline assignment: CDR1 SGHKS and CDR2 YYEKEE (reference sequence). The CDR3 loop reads CASSLVLGSGILEAFF. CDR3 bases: TGTGCCAGCAGCTTGGTTTTGGGATCGGGAATCCTTGAAGCTTTCTTT.

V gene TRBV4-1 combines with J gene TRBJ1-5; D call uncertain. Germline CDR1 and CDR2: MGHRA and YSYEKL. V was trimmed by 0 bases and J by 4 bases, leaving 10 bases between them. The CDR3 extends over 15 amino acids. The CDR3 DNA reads TGCGCCAGCAGCCAAGATGGCCTACGGAATCAGCCCCAGCATTTT. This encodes CASSQDGLRNQPQHF.

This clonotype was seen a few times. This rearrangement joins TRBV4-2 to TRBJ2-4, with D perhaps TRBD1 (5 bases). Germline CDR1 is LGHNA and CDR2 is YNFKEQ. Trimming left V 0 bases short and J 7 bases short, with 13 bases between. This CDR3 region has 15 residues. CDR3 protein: CASSQEGQGINIQYF. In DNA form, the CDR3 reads TGTGCCAGCAGCCAAGAGGGTCAGGGTATTAACATTCAGTACTTC.

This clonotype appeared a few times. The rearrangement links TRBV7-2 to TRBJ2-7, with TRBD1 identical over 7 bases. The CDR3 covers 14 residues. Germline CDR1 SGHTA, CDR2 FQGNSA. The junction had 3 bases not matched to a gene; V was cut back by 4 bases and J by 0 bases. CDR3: CASSSRTGSYEQYF. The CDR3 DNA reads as TGTGCCAGCAGCTCACGGACAGGCTCCTACGAGCAGTACTTC. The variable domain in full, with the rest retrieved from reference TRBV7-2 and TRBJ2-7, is GAGVSQSPSNKVTEKGKDVELRCDPISGHTALYWYRQSLGQGLEFLIYFQGNSAPDKSGLPSDRFSAERTGGSVSTLTIQRTQQEDSAVYLCASSSRTGSYEQYFGPGTRLTVT.

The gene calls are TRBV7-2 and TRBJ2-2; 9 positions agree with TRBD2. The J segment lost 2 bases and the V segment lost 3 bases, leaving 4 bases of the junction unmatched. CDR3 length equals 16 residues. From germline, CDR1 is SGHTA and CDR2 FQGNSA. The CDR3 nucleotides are TGTGCCAGCAGCTTGAAGCGGGGGGCCAACACCGGGGAGCTGTTTTTT. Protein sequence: CASSLKRGANTGELFF.

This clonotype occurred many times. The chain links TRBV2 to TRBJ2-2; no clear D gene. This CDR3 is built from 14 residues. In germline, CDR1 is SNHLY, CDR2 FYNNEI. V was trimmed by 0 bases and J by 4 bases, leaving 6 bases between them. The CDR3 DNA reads TGTGCCAGCAGTGAAGCACCACGCACCGGGGAGCTGTTTTTT. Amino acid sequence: CASSEAPRTGELFF.

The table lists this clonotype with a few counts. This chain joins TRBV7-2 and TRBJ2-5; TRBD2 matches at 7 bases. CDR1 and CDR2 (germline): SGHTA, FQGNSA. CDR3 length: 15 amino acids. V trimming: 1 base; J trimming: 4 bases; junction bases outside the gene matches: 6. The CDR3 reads CASSLVVGGRETQYF. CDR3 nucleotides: TGTGCCAGCAGCTTAGTGGTGGGCGGGAGAGAGACCCAGTACTTC.

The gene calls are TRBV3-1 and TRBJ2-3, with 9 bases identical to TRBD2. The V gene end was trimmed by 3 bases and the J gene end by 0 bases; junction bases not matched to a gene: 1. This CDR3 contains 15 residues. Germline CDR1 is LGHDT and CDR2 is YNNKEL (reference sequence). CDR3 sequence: CASSQGTSSTDTQYF. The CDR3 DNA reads TGTGCCAGCAGCCAGGGGACTAGCAGCACAGATACGCAGTATTTT.